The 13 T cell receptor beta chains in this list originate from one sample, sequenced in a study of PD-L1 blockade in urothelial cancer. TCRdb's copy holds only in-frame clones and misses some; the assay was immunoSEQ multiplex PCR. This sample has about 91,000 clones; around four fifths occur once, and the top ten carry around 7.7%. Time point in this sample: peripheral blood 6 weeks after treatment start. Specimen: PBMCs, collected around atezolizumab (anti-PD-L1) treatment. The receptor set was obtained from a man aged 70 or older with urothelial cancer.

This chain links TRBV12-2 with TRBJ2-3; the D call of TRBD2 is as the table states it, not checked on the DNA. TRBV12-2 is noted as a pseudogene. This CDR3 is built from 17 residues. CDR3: CASRSSGRRLGADTQYF. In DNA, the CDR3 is TGTGCAAGTCGCAGTAGCGGGAGGCGCCTCGGGGCAGATACGCAGTATTTT.

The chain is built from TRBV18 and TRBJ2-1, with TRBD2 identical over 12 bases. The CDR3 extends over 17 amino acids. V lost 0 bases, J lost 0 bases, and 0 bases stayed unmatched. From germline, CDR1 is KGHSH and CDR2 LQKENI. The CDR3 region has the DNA TGTGCCAGCTCACCACCGACTAGCGGGAGCTCCTACAATGAGCAGTTCTTC. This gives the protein CASSPPTSGSSYNEQFF.

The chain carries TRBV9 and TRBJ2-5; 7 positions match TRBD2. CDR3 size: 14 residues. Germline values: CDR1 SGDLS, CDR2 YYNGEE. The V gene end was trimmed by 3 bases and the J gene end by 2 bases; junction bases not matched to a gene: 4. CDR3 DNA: TGTGCCAGCAGCGCCGGGACTAAACAAGAGACCCAGTACTTC. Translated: CASSAGTKQETQYF.

CDR3 sequence (DNA): TGTGCCAGCAGCATAGGCGGGACTAGGGGCGAGACCCAGTACTTC. It is translated as CASSIGGTRGETQYF. The chain uses TRBV5-5 and TRBJ2-5; 8 bases are a match to TRBD2. Germline assignment: CDR1 SGHKS and CDR2 YYEKEE (reference sequence). The V and J ends lost 4 bases and 5 bases, in that order; junction bases with no gene match: 10. The CDR3 totals 15 residues.

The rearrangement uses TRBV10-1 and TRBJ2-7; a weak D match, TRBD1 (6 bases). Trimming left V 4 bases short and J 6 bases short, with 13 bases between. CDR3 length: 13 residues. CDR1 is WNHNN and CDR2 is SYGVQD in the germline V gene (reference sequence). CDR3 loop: CASSGQATGEQYF. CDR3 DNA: TGCGCCAGCAGTGGACAGGCTACAGGCGAGCAGTACTTC.

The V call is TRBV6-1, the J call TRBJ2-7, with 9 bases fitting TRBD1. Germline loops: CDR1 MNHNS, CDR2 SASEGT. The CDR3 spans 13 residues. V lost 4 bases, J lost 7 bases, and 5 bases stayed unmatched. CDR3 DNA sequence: TGTGCCAGCAGTGGCGGACAGGGGAGGGAGCAGTACTTC. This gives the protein CASSGGQGREQYF.

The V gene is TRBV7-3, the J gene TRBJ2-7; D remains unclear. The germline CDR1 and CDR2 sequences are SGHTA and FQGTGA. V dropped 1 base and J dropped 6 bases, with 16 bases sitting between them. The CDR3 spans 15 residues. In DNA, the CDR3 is TGTGCCAGCAGCTTAAATGCCGGGTCCGGAAGCGAGCAGTACTTC. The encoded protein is CASSLNAGSGSEQYF.

The CDR3 reads CASSLADGGPYEQYF. DNA of the CDR3: TGTGCCAGCAGCTTGGCTGACGGGGGGCCCTACGAGCAGTACTTC. The chain employs TRBV5-5 and TRBJ2-7; D is perhaps TRBD2 (7 bases). Looked up from germline, CDR1 is SGHKS and CDR2 is YYEKEE (reference sequence). The CDR3 is 15 amino acids. V was pared by 0 bases and J by 2 bases, with 12 bases between.

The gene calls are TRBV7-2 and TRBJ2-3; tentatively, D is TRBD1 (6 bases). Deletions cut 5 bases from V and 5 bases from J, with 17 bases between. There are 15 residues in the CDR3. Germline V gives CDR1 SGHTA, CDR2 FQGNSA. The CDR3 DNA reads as TGTGCCAGCAGCCCGCAAAACAGGGACCTAGATACGCAGTATTTT. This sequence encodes CASSPQNRDLDTQYF. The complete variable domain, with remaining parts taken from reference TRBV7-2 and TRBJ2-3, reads GAGVSQSPSNKVTEKGKDVELRCDPISGHTALYWYRQSLGQGLEFLIYFQGNSAPDKSGLPSDRFSAERTGGSVSTLTIQRTQQEDSAVYLCASSPQNRDLDTQYFGPGTRLTVL.

CDR3 loop: CASSLDRAGPDTQYF. In DNA form, the CDR3 reads TGTGCCAGCAGCTTAGATAGGGCAGGGCCAGATACGCAGTATTTT. The gene calls are TRBV7-9 and TRBJ2-3; weak D call: TRBD1 (5 bases). CDR1 and CDR2 from the germline V gene are SEHNR and FQNEAQ (reference sequence). The CDR3 runs to 15 residues. The V end lost 1 base, the J end lost 4 bases, and 12 bases lay between the germline ends.

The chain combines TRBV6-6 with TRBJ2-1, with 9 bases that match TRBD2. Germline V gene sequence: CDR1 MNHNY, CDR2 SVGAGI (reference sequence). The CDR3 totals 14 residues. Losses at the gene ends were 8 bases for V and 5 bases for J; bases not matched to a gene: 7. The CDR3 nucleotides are TGTGCCAGCCTAGCTAGCGGGGAAAACAATGAGCAGTTCTTC. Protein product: CASLASGENNEQFF.

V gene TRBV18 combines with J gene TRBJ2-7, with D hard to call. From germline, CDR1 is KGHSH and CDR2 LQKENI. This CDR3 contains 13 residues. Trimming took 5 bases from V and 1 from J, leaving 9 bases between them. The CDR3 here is CASSIDDSYEQYF. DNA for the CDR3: TGTGCCAGCTCAATAGATGATTCCTACGAGCAGTACTTC.

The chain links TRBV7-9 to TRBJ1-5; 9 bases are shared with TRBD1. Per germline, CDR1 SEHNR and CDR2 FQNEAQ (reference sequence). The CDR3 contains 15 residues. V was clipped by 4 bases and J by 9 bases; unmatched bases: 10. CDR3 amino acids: CASSSGQGGLGPQHF. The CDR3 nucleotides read TGTGCCAGCAGCTCGGGACAGGGCGGGCTTGGGCCCCAGCATTTT.